The source of this T cell receptor beta chain is a study of cytomegalovirus exposure and HLA in healthy donors. On this clone itself: The junction shows a germline mismatch at one end, possibly a read error.

Repertoires were generated with immunoSEQ multiplex PCR, while TCRdb's copy carries only in-frame clones and drops some. Among around 69,000 clones, roughly 95% were seen once, and the ten largest hold roughly 4.7%. CDR1 and CDR2 from the germline V gene are MDHEN and SYDVKM. The CDR3 loop spans 11 amino acids. The rearrangement uses TRBV28 and TRBJ2-7; TRBD1 might be the D (5 bases). Sequenced sample: PBMCs. This receptor was taken from a woman in her late teens or twenties in good health and CMV-seropositive. CDR3 DNA sequence: TGTGCCAGCAGTTTAGCCAGGGAATTTCTCTTC. Translating it yields CASSLAREFLF.